The 13 T cell receptor beta chains below were found in one sample sequenced in a study of shared clonotypes between healthy human individuals. CD45RO-negative, CCR7-selected cells formed the naive CD8 fraction, which excluded terminally differentiated effector memory CD45RA+ cells. Generated by immunoSEQ multiplex PCR, the TCRdb table keeps only in-frame clones and is missing some. The sample shows about 2.2 million clones, roughly 91% of them seen only once. The material sequenced was naive CD8+ T cells from PBMCs. The source of these receptors is a man between 18 and 35 years old in good health. Some clones in this sample may be carry-over from other donors' samples.

As to this clone: The sample holds other DNA sequences that translate to the same CDR3. The rearrangement links TRBV4-1 to TRBJ1-1; tentatively, D is TRBD1 (5 bases). Trimming stripped 4 bases from V and 5 bases from J, with 8 bases between. The CDR3 is made up of 12 amino acids. Germline V gives CDR1 MGHRA, CDR2 YSYEKL. In nucleotides, the CDR3 is TGCGCCAGCAGCCCTGGGGGTACTGAAGCTTTCTTT. It codes for CASSPGGTEAFF.

The chain combines TRBV7-2 with TRBJ2-7; D gene ambiguous. The CDR3 is 13 amino acids. Germline values: CDR1 SGHTA, CDR2 FQGNSA. Trimming left V 3 bases short and J 0 bases short, with 6 bases between. Here the CDR3 reads CASSFLSSYEQYF. Written as DNA, the CDR3 is TGTGCCAGCAGCTTTCTCAGCTCCTACGAGCAGTACTTC.

This chain links TRBV9 with TRBJ2-1, with D perhaps TRBD2 (5 bases). The germline V gene has CDR1 SGDLS and CDR2 YYNGEE. V was cut by 0 bases and J by 9 bases, with 13 bases left in between. This CDR3 comprises 14 residues. CDR3 nucleotide sequence: TGTGCCAGCAGCGTAGGCGGAGGTATGCTTGAGCAGTTCTTC. It is translated as CASSVGGGMLEQFF.

The chain couples TRBV11-3 to TRBJ2-1; D is tentatively TRBD1 or TRBD2 (5 bases each). Trimming cost V 2 bases and J 1 base, with 24 bases left between them. Looked up from germline, CDR1 is SGHNT and CDR2 is YENEEA. This CDR3 spans 20 amino acids. The CDR3 loop is CASSLSWGDIVWGSYNEQFF. DNA for the CDR3: TGTGCCAGCAGCTTATCCTGGGGAGATATTGTCTGGGGGTCCTACAATGAGCAGTTCTTC.

This clone was seen once. This chain links TRBV27 with TRBJ2-3, with D unresolved. V was trimmed by 2 bases and J by 2 bases, leaving 14 bases between them. Germline V gene sequence: CDR1 MNHEY, CDR2 SMNVEV (reference sequence). This CDR3 has 16 amino acids. CDR3 sequence: CASSLVWSAYTDTQYF. DNA for the CDR3: TGTGCCAGCAGTTTAGTGTGGTCAGCCTACACAGATACGCAGTATTTT.

The gene calls are TRBV25-1 and TRBJ1-2, with D hard to call. Trimming removed 4 bases from V and 8 bases from J, with 8 bases in between. Germline loops: CDR1 MGHDK, CDR2 SYGVNS. The CDR3 length is 11 residues. The CDR3 DNA sequence: TGTGCCAGCAGTGCCCCTCCAGGCTACACCTTC. As protein: CASSAPPGYTF.

Concerning this clone itself: Other DNA sequences in the same sample also yield this CDR3. The CDR3 loop reads CASSLSGVNTEAFF. In nucleotides, the CDR3 is TGTGCCAGCAGTTTATCAGGGGTGAACACTGAAGCTTTCTTT. The rearrangement links TRBV28 to TRBJ1-1; possibly TRBD1 for D (6 bases). Germline CDR1 MDHEN, CDR2 SYDVKM. With 1 base removed from V and 0 bases from J, the gap between germline ends came to 6 bases. The CDR3 is 14 amino acids. Variable domain in full (rest from reference TRBV28 and TRBJ1-1): DVKVTQSSRYLVKRTGEKVFLECVQDMDHENMFWYRQDPGLGLRLIYFSYDVKMKEKGDIPEGYSVSREKKERFSLILESASTNQTSMYLCASSLSGVNTEAFFGQGTRLTVV.

Points on this clone: Different DNA sequences within this sample yield the same CDR3. This chain joins TRBV27 and TRBJ2-2; 8 bases are a match to TRBD2. This CDR3 is 14 amino acids long. Losses at the gene ends were 3 bases for V and 5 bases for J; bases not matched to a gene: 2. Germline-derived CDR1 and CDR2 are MNHEY and SMNVEV (reference sequence). The CDR3 sequence is CASSLGLGTGELFF. Written as DNA, the CDR3 is TGTGCCAGCAGTTTGGGACTAGGGACCGGGGAGCTGTTTTTT.

For this clone: The sample has other DNA sequences that encode this CDR3 too. This chain joins TRBV27 and TRBJ2-1; no reliable D call. Germline loops: CDR1 MNHEY, CDR2 SMNVEV (reference sequence). Trimming cost V 6 bases and J 1 base, with 1 base left between them. The length of the CDR3 is 11 residues. DNA of the CDR3: TGTGCCAGCAGATCCTACAATGAGCAGTTCTTC. As protein: CASRSYNEQFF.

The CDR3 is CASSLWGDEKLFF. The CDR3 DNA follows: TGTGCCAGCAGTTTATGGGGGGATGAAAAACTGTTTTTT. The V call is TRBV28, the J call TRBJ1-4, with a tentative D call TRBD1 (5 bases). Germline loops: CDR1 MDHEN, CDR2 SYDVKM. The V gene lost 0 bases and the J gene lost 6 bases, with 5 bases spanning the gap. The CDR3 is made up of 13 amino acids.

The V and J genes are TRBV9 and TRBJ2-1; D is perhaps TRBD1 (5 bases). Germline V gene lookup returns CDR1 SGDLS and CDR2 YYNGEE. The length of the CDR3 is 12 residues. V shed 0 bases and J shed 8 bases, with 6 bases lying between them. The CDR3 spells CASSVEGYEQFF. CDR3 nucleotide sequence: TGTGCCAGCAGCGTAGAGGGGTATGAGCAGTTCTTC.

The chain links TRBV5-6 to TRBJ1-1, with 9 bases lining up with TRBD1. CDR3 length equals 18 residues. The germline CDR1 and CDR2 sequences are SGHDT and YYEEEE. With V trimmed by 0 bases and J by 3 bases, 12 bases remained unmatched. CDR3 sequence: CASSLGYIGTGIDTEAFF. DNA for the CDR3: TGTGCCAGCAGCTTGGGATACATCGGGACAGGGATCGACACTGAAGCTTTCTTT.

This chain links TRBV9 with TRBJ2-3, with TRBD1 matching over 7 bases. CDR1 is SGDLS and CDR2 is YYNGEE in the germline V gene. This CDR3 comprises 16 residues. V was clipped by 2 bases and J by 4 bases; unmatched bases: 10. CDR3 region: CASSVRQGRSADTQYF. Written as DNA, the CDR3 is TGTGCCAGCAGCGTCCGACAGGGAAGGAGTGCAGATACGCAGTATTTT.